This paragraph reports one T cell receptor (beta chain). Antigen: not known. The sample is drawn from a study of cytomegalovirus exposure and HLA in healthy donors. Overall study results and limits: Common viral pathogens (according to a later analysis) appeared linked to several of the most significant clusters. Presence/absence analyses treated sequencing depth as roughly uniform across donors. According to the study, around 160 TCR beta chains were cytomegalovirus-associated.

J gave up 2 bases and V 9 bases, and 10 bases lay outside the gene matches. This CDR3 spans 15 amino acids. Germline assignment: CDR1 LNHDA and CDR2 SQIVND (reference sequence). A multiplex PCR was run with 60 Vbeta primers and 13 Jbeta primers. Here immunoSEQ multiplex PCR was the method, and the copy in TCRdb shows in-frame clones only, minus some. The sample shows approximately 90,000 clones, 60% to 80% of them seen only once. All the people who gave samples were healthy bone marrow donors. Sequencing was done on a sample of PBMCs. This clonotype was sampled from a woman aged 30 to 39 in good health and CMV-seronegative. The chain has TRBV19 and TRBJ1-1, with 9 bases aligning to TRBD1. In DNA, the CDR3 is TGTGCCAGCGATATAGGGACAGGGCAAAACACTGAAGCTTTCTTT. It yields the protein CASDIGTGQNTEAFF. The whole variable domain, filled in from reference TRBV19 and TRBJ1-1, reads DGGITQSPKYLFRKEGQNVTLSCEQNLNHDAMYWYRQDPGQGLRLIYYSQIVNDFQKGDIAEGYSVSREKKESFPLTVTSAQKNPTAFYLCASDIGTGQNTEAFFGQGTRLTVV.